The next 17 T cell receptor beta chains were all read from a single sample in a study of T cells in women clearing cervical HPV infection. Repertoires were generated with immunoSEQ multiplex PCR, while TCRdb's copy carries only in-frame clones and drops some. This repertoire comprises tens of thousands of clones; its ten largest clones make up about 6%. Sequencing was performed on blood buffy coat. The receptors come from a woman aged 18 to 69 with a cervical HPV16 infection that either progressed to CIN3+ or cleared (not recorded which).

A word on this clone: The CDR3 end is not reached by the read, which stops 3 residues before it; the germline J gene fills it in. The chain is built from TRBV7-6 and TRBJ1-2, with TRBD1 as a possible D gene (5 bases). CDR1 SGHVS and CDR2 FNYEAQ come from the germline V gene. This CDR3 is built from 16 residues. The CDR3 bases that were read are TGTGCCAGCAGTAGATATCCGGGACTAGCCACAGATACC. Translation: CASSRYPGLATDT. The CDR3 reads in full as CASSRYPGLATDTYTF.

CDR3 sequence: CSIGQNYGYTF. Incomplete CDR3 DNA: TGCAGCATCGGACAGAACTATGGC. The V call is TRBV29-1, the J call TRBJ1-2; D possibly corresponds to TRBD1 (6 bases). The CDR3 end is not reached by the read, which stops 3 residues before it; the germline J gene fills it in. The CDR3 covers 11 residues. V was shortened by 8 bases and J by 2 bases, with 9 bases between the two germline ends. The germline V gene has CDR1 SQVTM and CDR2 ANQGSEA.

A remark on this clone: The read ends 3 residues before the CDR3 terminus; that terminus is restored from the germline J gene. This rearrangement joins TRBV7-2 to TRBJ2-7; 15 positions match TRBD2. This CDR3 is 15 amino acids long. V shed 5 bases, J shed 6 bases, and the junction held 5 bases outside the gene matches. Germline CDR1 is SGHTA and CDR2 is FQGNSA. The CDR3 region is CASSAQGLAGGEQYF. The DNA read from the CDR3 is TGTGCCAGCAGCGCACAGGGACTAGCGGGAGGCGAG.

Notes on this clone: The read terminates 3 residues ahead of where the CDR3 ends, so the germline J gene completes it. The J gene is TRBJ1-5, the V gene TRBV19, with 7 bases lining up with TRBD1. The junction had 13 bases not matched to a gene; V was cut back by 3 bases and J by 5 bases. In germline, CDR1 is LNHDA, CDR2 SQIVND (reference sequence). The CDR3 runs to 17 residues. The CDR3 reads CASSIDGRRQGDQPQHF. The sequenced CDR3 bases are TGTGCCAGTAGTATTGATGGGAGAAGACAGGGAGATCAGCCC.

With respect to this clone: Read data end 3 residues before the CDR3 end; the end is taken from the germline J gene. V is TRBV7-9 and J is TRBJ1-2; D ambiguous. CDR1 is SEHNR, CDR2 FQNEAQ, per germline (reference sequence). The CDR3 has 12 residues. This CDR3 is CASSSTLGTYTF. The CDR3 DNA, read in part, is TGTGCCAGCAGCTCCACCCTAGGTACC.

Of note for this clone: The CDR3 extends 3 residues past the end of the read, so its final part is completed from the germline J gene. The chain uses TRBV5-1 and TRBJ2-2; 13 bases line up with TRBD2. In germline, CDR1 is SGHRS, CDR2 YFSETQ. The V and J ends lost 4 bases and 6 bases, in that order; junction bases with no gene match: 9. The CDR3 is 17 residues long. Partial CDR3 DNA: TGCGCCAGCAGCCCCGGGACTAGCGGGATATTCGCCGGGGAG. Protein product: CASSPGTSGIFAGE. The entire CDR3 protein is CASSPGTSGIFAGELFF.

A remark on this clone: Read sequence stops 3 residues before the CDR3 end, and the germline J gene provides the missing end. This chain connects TRBV24-1 to TRBJ2-7; D unresolved. The CDR3 spans 16 residues. The V end lost 0 bases, the J end lost 0 bases, and 11 bases lay between the germline ends. The germline V gene has CDR1 KGHDR and CDR2 SFDVKD. The CDR3 bases that were read are TGTGCCACCAGTGATTTGGACATTCTACACTCCTACGAG. Its protein is CATSDLDILHSYE. The whole CDR3 sequence is CATSDLDILHSYEQYF.

The CDR3 sequence: CASSIWGYGQYF. The sequenced CDR3 bases are TGTGCCAGTAGTATATGGGGCTATGGT. V and J are TRBV19 and TRBJ2-4, with a possible D match to TRBD1 (5 bases). The CDR3 end lies 3 residues beyond the end of the read and is filled in from the germline J gene. CDR1 and CDR2 from the germline V gene are LNHDA and SQIVND (reference sequence). The CDR3 totals 12 residues.

For this clone: From the germline J gene comes the end of the CDR3, since the read stops 3 residues before it. The V and J genes are TRBV29-1 and TRBJ2-3; D gene uncertain. The V end was cut by 4 bases, the J end by 2 bases, with 7 bases between. The CDR3 length is 12 residues. The germline CDR1 and CDR2 sequences are SQVTM and ANQGSEA. CDR3 protein: CSVVLITDTQYF. CDR3 DNA, as far as it was read: TGCAGCGTTGTTTTAATCACAGATACG.

A remark on this clone: The CDR3 is cut off 3 residues early in the read; its end comes from the germline J gene. V and J are TRBV7-6 and TRBJ2-7; D remains ambiguous. Germline lookup yields CDR1 SGHVS and CDR2 FNYEAQ. The V and J ends lost 5 bases and 2 bases respectively, with 13 bases between them. This CDR3 is 14 amino acids long. The CDR3 DNA, read in part, is TGTGCCAGCAGCGCGCATAGTTATGCCTACGAG. It is translated as CASSAHSYAYE. The whole CDR3 protein is CASSAHSYAYEQYF.

A note on this clone: The CDR3 end is not reached by the read, which stops 3 residues before it; the germline J gene fills it in. The rearrangement uses TRBV20-1 and TRBJ2-5; D perhaps matches TRBD1 (6 bases). This CDR3 is 13 amino acids long. The ends were cut back, 5 bases at V and 2 bases at J, with 12 bases in the middle. CDR1 DFQATT and CDR2 SNEGSKA come from the germline V gene (reference sequence). The chain's CDR3 is CSAPGQSQETQYF. The CDR3 bases that were read are TGCAGTGCTCCAGGACAGTCTCAAGAGACC.

Turning to this clone: Read sequence stops 3 residues before the CDR3 end, and the germline J gene provides the missing end. The V gene is TRBV7-9, the J gene TRBJ2-1; no clear D gene. This CDR3 comprises 13 residues. Germline-derived CDR1 and CDR2 are SEHNR and FQNEAQ (reference sequence). Deletions cut 5 bases from V and 8 bases from J, with 13 bases between. CDR3 sequence reads: CASSPPSVHEQFF. The sequenced CDR3 bases are TGTGCCAGCAGCCCCCCTAGTGTGCATGAG. The full variable domain, its missing parts supplied by reference TRBV7-9 and TRBJ2-1, is DTGVSQNPRHKITKRGQNVTFRCDPISEHNRLYWYRQTLGQGPEFLTYFQNEAQLEKSRLLSDRFSAERPKGSFSTLEIQRTEQGDSAMYLCASSPPSVHEQFFGPGTRLTVL.

The sequenced part of the CDR3 DNA is TGTGCCAGCAGCTTTGGAGTCGGACTCGGTAACTATGGC. It is translated as CASSFGVGLGNYG. The entire CDR3 protein is CASSFGVGLGNYGYTF. The rearrangement uses TRBV7-6 and TRBJ1-2; D not certain. The read ends 3 residues before the CDR3 terminus; that terminus is restored from the germline J gene. The CDR3 is made up of 16 amino acids. V shed 3 bases and J shed 1 base, with 15 bases lying between them. Germline CDR1 and CDR2: SGHVS and FNYEAQ.

CDR3 bases read: TGTGCCAGCTCACCCGCGGACAGGGCCGGGGAGACG. Residues: CASSPADRAGET. The CDR3 reads in full as CASSPADRAGETQYF. V is TRBV18 and J is TRBJ2-3; 8 nucleotides line up with TRBD1. The read ends 3 residues shy of where the CDR3 ends; the end is completed using the germline J gene. The CDR3 consists of 15 residues. Germline V gives CDR1 KGHSH, CDR2 LQKENI.

Comment on this clone: Read coverage stops 3 residues before the CDR3 terminus; the germline J gene supplies the remainder. The rearrangement joins TRBV20-1 to TRBJ2-7, with 10 bases that match TRBD2. The germline V gene has CDR1 DFQATT and CDR2 SNEGSKA (reference sequence). The length of the CDR3 is 16 residues. V lost 0 bases, J lost 6 bases, and 11 bases stayed unmatched. The CDR3 loop is CSARDTTSGVLLEQYF. CDR3 bases read: TGCAGTGCTAGAGATACTACTAGCGGGGTTCTCCTCGAG.

On this clone: With the read ending 3 residues before the CDR3 end, the germline J gene is used to fill in that end. The chain combines TRBV20-1 with TRBJ2-3, with 13 positions matching TRBD2. The CDR3 consists of 17 residues. CDR1 and CDR2 from the germline V gene are DFQATT and SNEGSKA (reference sequence). Losses at the gene ends were 5 bases for V and 3 bases for J; bases not matched to a gene: 11. The CDR3 sequence: CSAPKAGTSGITDTQYF. CDR3 bases read: TGCAGTGCTCCTAAGGCAGGGACTAGCGGGATAACAGATACG.

In the case of this clone: The read falls 3 residues short of the CDR3 end, and the missing part is taken from the germline J gene. The V gene is TRBV19, the J gene TRBJ1-2; D is perhaps TRBD1 (5 bases). The CDR3 contains 13 residues. Germline V gene sequence: CDR1 LNHDA, CDR2 SQIVND (reference sequence). CDR3 region: CASRSWGTDTYTF. The sequenced part of the CDR3 DNA is TGTGCCAGCAGGAGTTGGGGCACAGATACC.